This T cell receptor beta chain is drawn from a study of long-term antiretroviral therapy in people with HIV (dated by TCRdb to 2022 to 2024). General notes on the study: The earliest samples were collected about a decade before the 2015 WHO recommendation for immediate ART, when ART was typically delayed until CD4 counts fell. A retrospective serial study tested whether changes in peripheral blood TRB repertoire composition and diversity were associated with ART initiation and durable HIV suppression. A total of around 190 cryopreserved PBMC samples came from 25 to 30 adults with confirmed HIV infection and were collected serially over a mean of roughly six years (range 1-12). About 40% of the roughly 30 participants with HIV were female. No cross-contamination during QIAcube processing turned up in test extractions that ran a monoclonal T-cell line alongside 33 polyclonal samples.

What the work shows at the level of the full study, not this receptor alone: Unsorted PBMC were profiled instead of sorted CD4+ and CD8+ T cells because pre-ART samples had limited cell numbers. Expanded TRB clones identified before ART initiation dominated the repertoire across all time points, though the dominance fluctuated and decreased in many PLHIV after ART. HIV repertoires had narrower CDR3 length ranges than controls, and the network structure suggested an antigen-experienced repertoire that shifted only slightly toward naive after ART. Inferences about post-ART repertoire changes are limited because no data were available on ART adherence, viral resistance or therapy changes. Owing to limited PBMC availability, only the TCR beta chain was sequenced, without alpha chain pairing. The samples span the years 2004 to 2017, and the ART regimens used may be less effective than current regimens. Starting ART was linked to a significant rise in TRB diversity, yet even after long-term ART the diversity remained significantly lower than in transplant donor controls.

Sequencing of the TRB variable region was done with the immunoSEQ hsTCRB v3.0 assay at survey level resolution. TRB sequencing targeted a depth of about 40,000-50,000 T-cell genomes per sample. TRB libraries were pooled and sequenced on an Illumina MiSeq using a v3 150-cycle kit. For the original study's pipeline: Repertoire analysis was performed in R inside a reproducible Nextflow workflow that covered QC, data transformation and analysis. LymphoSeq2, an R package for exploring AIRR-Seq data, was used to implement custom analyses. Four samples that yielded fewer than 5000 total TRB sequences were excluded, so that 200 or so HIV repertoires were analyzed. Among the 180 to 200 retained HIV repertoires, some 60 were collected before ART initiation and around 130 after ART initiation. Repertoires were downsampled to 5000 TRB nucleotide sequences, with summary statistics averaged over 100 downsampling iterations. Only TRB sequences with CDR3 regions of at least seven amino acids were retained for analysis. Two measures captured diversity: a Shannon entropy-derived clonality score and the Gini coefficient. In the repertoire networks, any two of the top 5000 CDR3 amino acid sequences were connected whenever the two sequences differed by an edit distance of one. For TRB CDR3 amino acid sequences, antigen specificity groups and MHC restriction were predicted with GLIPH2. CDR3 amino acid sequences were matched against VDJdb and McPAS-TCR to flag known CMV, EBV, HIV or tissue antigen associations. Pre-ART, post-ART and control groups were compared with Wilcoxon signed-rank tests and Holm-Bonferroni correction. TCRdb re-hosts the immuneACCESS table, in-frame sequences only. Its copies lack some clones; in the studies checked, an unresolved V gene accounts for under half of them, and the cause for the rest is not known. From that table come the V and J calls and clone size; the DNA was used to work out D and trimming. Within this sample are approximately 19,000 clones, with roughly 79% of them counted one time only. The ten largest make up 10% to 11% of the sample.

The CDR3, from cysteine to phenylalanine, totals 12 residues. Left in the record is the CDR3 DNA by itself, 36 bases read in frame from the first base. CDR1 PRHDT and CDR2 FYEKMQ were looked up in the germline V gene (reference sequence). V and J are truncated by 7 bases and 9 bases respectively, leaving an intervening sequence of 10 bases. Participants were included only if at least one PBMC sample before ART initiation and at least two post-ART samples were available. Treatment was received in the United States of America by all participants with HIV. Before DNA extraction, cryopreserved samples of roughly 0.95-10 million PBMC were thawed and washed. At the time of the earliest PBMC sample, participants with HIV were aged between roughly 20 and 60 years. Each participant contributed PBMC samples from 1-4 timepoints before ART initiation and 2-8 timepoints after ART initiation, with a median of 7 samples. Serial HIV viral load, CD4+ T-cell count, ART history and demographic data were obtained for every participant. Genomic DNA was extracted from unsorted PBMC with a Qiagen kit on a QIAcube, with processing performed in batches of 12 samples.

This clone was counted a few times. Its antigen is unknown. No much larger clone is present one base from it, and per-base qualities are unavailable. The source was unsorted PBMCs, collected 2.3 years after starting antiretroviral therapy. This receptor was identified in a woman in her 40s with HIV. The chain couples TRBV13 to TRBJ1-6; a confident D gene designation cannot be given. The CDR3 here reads CASTKEASPLHF. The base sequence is TGTGCCAGCACCAAGGAAGCTTCACCCCTCCACTTT. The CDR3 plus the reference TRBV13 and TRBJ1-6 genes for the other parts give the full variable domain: AAGVIQSPRHLIKEKRETATLKCYPIPRHDTVYWYQQGPGQDPQFLISFYEKMQSDKGSIPDRFSAQQFSDYHSELNMSSLELGDSALYFCASTKEASPLHFGNGTRLTVT.